The 24 T cell receptor beta chains in this list originate from one sample, sequenced in a study of T cells in Graves' hyperthyroidism and ophthalmopathy. The investigators amplified TCR beta CDR3 regions from RNA transcripts. HTBI primers were used for first-round RT-PCR of the TCR CDR3. Each CDR3 protein is one row after TCRdb ran MiXCR on the multiplex PCR reads. The profile shows approximately 150,000 distinct CDR3 sequences, about 9.4% of them singletons. Sequencing was done on a sample of blood. The receptors derive from a woman between 18 and 29 years old with Graves' hyperthyroidism that later progressed to Graves' ophthalmopathy.

This clonotype came up a few times. The germline gene is not matched at one end of the junction; a read error may be the cause. V gene TRBV6-1 combines with J gene TRBJ1-2, with a weak D call TRBD1 (6 bases). CDR3 length: 10 residues. The germline CDR1 and CDR2 sequences are MNHNS and SASEGT. CDR3 residues: CASSPRDTSF. In DNA, the CDR3 is TGTGCCAGCAGCCCGAGGGACACCTCCTTC.

This clonotype was observed at least ten times. This chain links TRBV15 with TRBJ1-1, with 8 bases fitting TRBD1. V lost 4 bases and J lost 11; bases outside the gene matches: 12. Germline values: CDR1 LNHNV, CDR2 YYDKDF (reference sequence). The length of the CDR3 is 14 residues. In DNA, the CDR3 is TGTGCCACCAGCAACGACAGGGGCAGCGCCGAGGCTTTCTTT. Translation: CATSNDRGSAEAFF.

This clonotype was found many times. CDR3 in amino acids: CSANGLAGSSYNEQFF. The CDR3, as DNA: TGCAGTGCAAACGGTCTAGCGGGGAGCTCCTACAATGAGCAGTTCTTC. J is TRBJ2-1 and V is TRBV20-1; 9 bases match TRBD2. Trimming took 6 bases from V and 0 from J; bases not matched to a gene: 9. This CDR3 region has 16 residues. CDR1 and CDR2 (germline): DFQATT, SNEGSKA (reference sequence).

This chain uses TRBV15 with TRBJ1-1; a possible D gene is TRBD1 (5 bases). V dropped 3 bases and J dropped 1 base, with 12 bases sitting between them. The CDR3 extends over 15 amino acids. CDR1 is LNHNV, CDR2 YYDKDF, per germline (reference sequence). The CDR3: CATSSYRGSNTEAFF. The CDR3 DNA reads TGTGCCACCAGCAGTTATCGGGGGTCGAACACTGAAGCTTTCTTT.

This clonotype was recorded at least ten times. J is TRBJ2-7 and V is TRBV7-9; D not certain. CDR1 and CDR2 (germline): SEHNR, FQNEAQ (reference sequence). Trimming removed 5 bases at V and 5 bases at J, with 13 bases between. The CDR3 consists of 13 residues. The CDR3 loop is CASSPPLRHEQYF. For the CDR3, the DNA is TGTGCCAGCAGCCCCCCTTTAAGGCACGAGCAGTACTTC.

This chain links TRBV3-1 with TRBJ2-5; 12 bases are a match to TRBD2. Germline V gene sequence: CDR1 LGHDT, CDR2 YNNKEL (reference sequence). V was pared by 5 bases and J by 5 bases, with 15 bases of the junction left unmatched. CDR3 length equals 18 residues. The CDR3 DNA reads TGTGCCAGCAGCACCGGGCGACTAGCGGGGGTTTATGGGGAGACCCAGTACTTC. Protein product: CASSTGRLAGVYGETQYF.

A few counts support this clonotype. This chain connects TRBV9 to TRBJ1-3, with 7 nucleotides matching TRBD1. With 3 bases clipped from V and 4 bases from J, the junction kept 7 bases outside the gene matches. CDR3 length: 15 amino acids. The germline V gene has CDR1 SGDLS and CDR2 YYNGEE. The CDR3 here is CASSERGLLGNTIYF. The CDR3 nucleotides are TGTGCCAGCAGCGAGAGGGGGCTTCTAGGAAACACCATATATTTT. Filled out from reference TRBV9 and TRBJ1-3, the complete variable domain reads DSGVTQTPKHLITATGQRVTLRCSPRSGDLSVYWYQQSLDQGLQFLIQYYNGEERAKGNILERFSAQQFPDLHSELNLSSLELGDSALYFCASSERGLLGNTIYFGEGSWLTVV.

There are many counts of this clonotype. The chain links TRBV29-1 to TRBJ2-7; the match to TRBD1 covers 10 bases. Germline V gene lookup returns CDR1 SQVTM and CDR2 ANQGSEA. The CDR3 is 15 amino acids. Trimming cost V 4 bases and J 0 bases; bases outside gene matches: 6. As DNA, the CDR3 is TGCAGCGTTGCCAGTGGGGACAGGGGCTCCTACGAGCAGTACTTC. Residues: CSVASGDRGSYEQYF.

This clonotype was counted many times. This sequence joins TRBV2 and TRBJ1-1; TRBD1 is a possible D gene (5 bases). CDR1 and CDR2 from the germline V gene are SNHLY and FYNNEI. The CDR3 totals 16 residues. The V and J ends lost 7 bases and 4 bases respectively, with 22 bases between them. The CDR3, as DNA: TGTGCCAGCACCCGTGAAGTAGGGGAACTCGGCACTGAAGCTTTCTTT. It translates to CASTREVGELGTEAFF.

About this clonotype itself: A read error may explain this, as a much larger clone is one base away. The missing conserved phenylalanine or tryptophan at the end of this CDR3 makes a read error likely. This rearrangement joins TRBV12-3 or TRBV12-4 to TRBJ2-1, with 7 bases identical to TRBD1. The CDR3 is made up of 12 amino acids. The V segment lost 6 bases and the J segment 7 bases; nucleotides outside the gene matches: 3. CDR3 nucleotides: TGTGCCAGCAGGCGACAGGGAAATGAGCAGTTCTTA. Its protein product is CASRRQGNEQFL.

This chain's CDR3 is CATSDTRLAFHNEQFF. Written as DNA, the CDR3 is TGTGCCACCAGTGATACCAGACTAGCTTTCCACAATGAGCAGTTCTTC. V is TRBV24-1 and J is TRBJ2-1; TRBD2 matches 7 bases. Germline CDR1 reads KGHDR; CDR2 reads SFDVKD. The CDR3 spans 16 residues. After removal of 3 bases from V and 5 bases from J, the junction contained 9 bases not matched to a gene.

As for this clonotype: A read error is possible here, since a much larger clone lies one base away. The V gene is TRBV19, the J gene TRBJ1-5, with D perhaps TRBD1 (6 bases). This CDR3 contains 17 residues. Per germline, CDR1 LNHDA and CDR2 SQIVND (reference sequence). The CDR3 DNA follows: TGTGCCAATAGTATAAGACAGGCGTCTGTCATCCTTCAGCCCCAGCATTTT. It codes for CANSIRQASVILQPQHF.

This clonotype was seen ten or more times. The CDR3 DNA reads as TGTGCCAGCAGTTACCCGACTAGCGGGTACTACAATGAGCAGTTCTTC. It encodes CASSYPTSGYYNEQFF. The chain employs TRBV6-2 or TRBV6-3 and TRBJ2-1, with 10 positions matching TRBD2. The CDR3 is 16 amino acids. After removal of 2 bases from V and 3 bases from J, the junction contained 4 bases not matched to a gene. CDR1 is MNHEY and CDR2 is SVGEGT in the germline V gene.

This clonotype occurred many times. The rearrangement links TRBV12-3 or TRBV12-4 to TRBJ1-2; possible D gene TRBD1, 5 bases. The V and J ends lost 3 bases and 3 bases respectively, with 11 bases between them. This CDR3 has 14 residues. The CDR3 DNA is TGTGCCAGCAGTTTCCCGACAGAACACTATGGCTACACCTTC. Its protein is CASSFPTEHYGYTF.

With regard to this clonotype: This may come from a read error, since a much larger clone is one base off. This chain joins TRBV7-3 and TRBJ2-3; 7 bases agree with TRBD2. CDR1 and CDR2 from the germline V gene are SGHTA and FQGTGA. The CDR3 extends over 15 amino acids. The DNA of the CDR3 is TGTGCCAGCAGCAAAAGCGGGATAAGTACAGATACGGAGTATTTT. This codes for CASSKSGISTDTEYF.

The sample holds many counts of this clonotype. The junction departs from the called germline gene at one end, perhaps through a read error. The chain employs TRBV3-1 and TRBJ1-5; no clear D. The CDR3 sequence is 14 residues long. Germline V lookup: CDR1 LGHDT, CDR2 YNNKEL (reference sequence). CDR3 sequence (DNA): TGTGCCAGCAGCCAGCGGGGAGGAAATCAGCCCCAGCACTTT. Translation gives CASSQRGGNQPQHF.

This clonotype was detected ten times or more. This sequence joins TRBV11-3 and TRBJ2-2; 9 bases align to TRBD1. The ends lost 7 bases at V and 6 bases at J; junction bases unmatched: 9. Per germline, CDR1 SGHNT and CDR2 YENEEA. The CDR3 covers 15 residues. CDR3 sequence (DNA): TGTGCCAGCATACAACAGGGGGCGGATGCCGGGGAGCTGTTTTTT. It translates to CASIQQGADAGELFF. The full variable domain, its missing parts supplied by reference TRBV11-3 and TRBJ2-2, is EAGVVQSPRYKIIEKKQPVAFWCNPISGHNTLYWYLQNLGQGPELLIRYENEEAVDDSQLPKDRFSAERLKGVDSTLKIQPAELGDSAVYLCASIQQGADAGELFFGEGSRLTVL.

This clonotype has at least ten counts. The rearrangement links TRBV19 to TRBJ1-1; D is unresolved. Germline CDR1 and CDR2: LNHDA and SQIVND (reference sequence). V was clipped by 4 bases and J by 6 bases, with 24 bases between them. The CDR3 loop spans 17 amino acids. The CDR3 loop reads CASSKGPLDSLEAEAFF. CDR3 DNA sequence: TGTGCCAGTAGTAAAGGGCCCTTAGACTCACTAGAGGCTGAAGCTTTCTTT.

On this clonotype: This clone may be a read error of a much larger clone one base away. This chain joins TRBV7-2 and TRBJ2-7, with TRBD1 matching 7 bases. Looked up from germline, CDR1 is SGHTA and CDR2 is FQGNSA. The CDR3 totals 13 residues. CDR3 sequence reads: CANSHRDSYEQYF. CDR3 DNA: TGTGCCAACAGCCACCGGGACAGCTACGAGCAGTACTTC.

This clonotype was seen ten or more times. V usage is TRBV20-1 and J usage is TRBJ1-1; tentatively, D is TRBD1 (5 bases). The germline V and J ends were trimmed by 0 bases and 6 bases, with 14 bases remaining between them. CDR1 is DFQATT and CDR2 is SNEGSKA in the germline V gene (reference sequence). CDR3 length equals 14 residues. As DNA, the CDR3 is TGCAGTGCTAGAGATTTATACCGGGACTCTGAAGCTTTCTTT. Protein: CSARDLYRDSEAFF.

The chain uses TRBV5-1 and TRBJ2-1; a weak D match, TRBD2 (6 bases). CDR3 length: 13 residues. Germline assignment: CDR1 SGHRS and CDR2 YFSETQ. Trimming took 1 base from V and 6 from J, leaving 8 bases between them. The CDR3 loop is CASSLIGGNEQFF. CDR3 DNA sequence: TGCGCCAGCAGCTTGATCGGGGGCAATGAGCAGTTCTTC.

This clonotype was counted only a few times. The CDR3 DNA reads TGCAGTGCTAGCCTCAGCAAGTACCAAGAGACCCAGTACTTC. Protein: CSASLSKYQETQYF. This chain links TRBV20-1 with TRBJ2-5; D not certain. V was pared by 3 bases and J by 0 bases, with 11 bases between. Germline CDR1 DFQATT, CDR2 SNEGSKA (reference sequence). The length of the CDR3 is 14 residues.

Judged by abundance, this clonotype is medium-sized. The chain couples TRBV28 to TRBJ1-5; no firm D call. Germline lookup yields CDR1 MDHEN and CDR2 SYDVKM. The V and J ends lost 3 bases and 3 bases respectively, with 6 bases between them. The CDR3 is 13 amino acids. The CDR3 bases are TGTGCCAGCAGTTTGGGCACCAATCAGCCCCAGCATTTT. Protein sequence: CASSLGTNQPQHF. The whole variable domain, filled in from reference TRBV28 and TRBJ1-5, reads DVKVTQSSRYLVKRTGEKVFLECVQDMDHENMFWYRQDPGLGLRLIYFSYDVKMKEKGDIPEGYSVSREKKERFSLILESASTNQTSMYLCASSLGTNQPQHFGDGTRLSIL.

This clonotype has just a few counts. The V and J genes are TRBV7-3 and TRBJ2-4; no reliable D call. V dropped 5 bases and J dropped 0 bases, with 23 bases sitting between them. CDR1 and CDR2 (germline): SGHTA, FQGTGA. CDR3 length equals 19 residues. The CDR3 loop reads CASSVPYPPRQIAKNIQYF. CDR3 sequence (DNA): TGTGCCAGCAGCGTCCCATACCCACCGAGACAAATAGCCAAAAACATTCAGTACTTC.